This T cell receptor (beta chain) is drawn from a study of identical twins. V was clipped by 6 bases and J by 3 bases; unmatched bases: 7. The CDR3 has 14 residues. CDR1 is KGHSH, CDR2 LQKENI, per germline. TCRdb called the 5' RACE reads again in MiXCR, with one record for every CDR3 protein. The repertoire holds about 890,000 distinct CDR3 sequences, with 9% to 15% as singletons. These data were also filed under a second study, of yellow fever vaccine responses in identical twins.

The sample consisted of PBMCs. The genes are TRBV18 and TRBJ1-2; the match to TRBD1 covers 7 bases. The source is a woman aged 18-29 years in good health. In DNA, the CDR3 is TGTGCCAGCTCTACCTTTGGACAGGACTATGGCTACACCTTC. It encodes CASSTFGQDYGYTF.